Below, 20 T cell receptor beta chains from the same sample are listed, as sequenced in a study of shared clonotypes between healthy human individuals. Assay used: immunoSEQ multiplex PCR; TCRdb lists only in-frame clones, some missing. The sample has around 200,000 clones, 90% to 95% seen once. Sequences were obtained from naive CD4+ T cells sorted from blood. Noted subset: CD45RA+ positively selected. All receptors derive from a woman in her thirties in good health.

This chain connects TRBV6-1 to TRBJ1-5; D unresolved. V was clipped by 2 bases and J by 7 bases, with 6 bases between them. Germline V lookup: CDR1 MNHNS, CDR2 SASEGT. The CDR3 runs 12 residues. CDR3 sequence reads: CASSEPPQPQHF. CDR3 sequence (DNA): TGTGCCAGCAGTGAACCCCCCCAGCCCCAGCATTTT.

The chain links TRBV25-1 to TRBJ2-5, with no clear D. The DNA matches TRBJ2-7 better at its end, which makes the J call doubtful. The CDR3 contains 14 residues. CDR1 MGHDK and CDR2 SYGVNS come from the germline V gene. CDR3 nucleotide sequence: TGTGCCAGCAGTGAATCCCTGGGGATTCTCGAGCAGTACTTC. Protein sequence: CASSESLGILEQYF.

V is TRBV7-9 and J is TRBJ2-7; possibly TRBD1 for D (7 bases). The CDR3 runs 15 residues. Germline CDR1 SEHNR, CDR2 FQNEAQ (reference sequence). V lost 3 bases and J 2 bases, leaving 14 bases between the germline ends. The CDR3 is CASSFRQGGTYEQYF. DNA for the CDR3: TGTGCCAGCAGCTTTAGGCAGGGGGGAACCTACGAGCAGTACTTC. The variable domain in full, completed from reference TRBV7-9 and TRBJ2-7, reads DTGVSQNPRHKITKRGQNVTFRCDPISEHNRLYWYRQTLGQGPEFLTYFQNEAQLEKSRLLSDRFSAERPKGSFSTLEIQRTEQGDSAMYLCASSFRQGGTYEQYFGPGTRLTVT.

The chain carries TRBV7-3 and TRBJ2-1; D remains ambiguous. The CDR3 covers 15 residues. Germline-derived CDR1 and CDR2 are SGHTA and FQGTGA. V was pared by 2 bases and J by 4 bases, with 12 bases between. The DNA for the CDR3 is TGTGCCAGCAGCTTAGCGTCCGCCAGGTACAATGAGCAGTTCTTC. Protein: CASSLASARYNEQFF.

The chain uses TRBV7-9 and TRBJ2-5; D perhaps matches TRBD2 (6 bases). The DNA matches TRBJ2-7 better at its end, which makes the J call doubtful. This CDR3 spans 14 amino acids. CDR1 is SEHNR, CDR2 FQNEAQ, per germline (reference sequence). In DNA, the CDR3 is TGTGCCAGCAGCTTAGGAGCGGGTTTCTACGAGCAGTACTTC. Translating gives CASSLGAGFYEQYF.

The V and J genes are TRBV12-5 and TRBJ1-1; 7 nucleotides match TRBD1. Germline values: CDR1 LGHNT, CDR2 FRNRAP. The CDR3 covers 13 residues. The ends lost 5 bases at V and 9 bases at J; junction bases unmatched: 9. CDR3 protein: CASGPEGARKAFF. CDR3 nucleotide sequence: TGTGCTAGTGGTCCCGAGGGGGCGCGAAAAGCTTTCTTT.

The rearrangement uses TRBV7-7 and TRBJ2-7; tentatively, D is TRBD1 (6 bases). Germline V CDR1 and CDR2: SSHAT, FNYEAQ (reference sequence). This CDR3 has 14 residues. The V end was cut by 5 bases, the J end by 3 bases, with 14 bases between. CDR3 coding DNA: TGTGCCAGCAGCCCCTCAGGGGCAGGCTACGAGCAGTACTTC. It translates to CASSPSGAGYEQYF.

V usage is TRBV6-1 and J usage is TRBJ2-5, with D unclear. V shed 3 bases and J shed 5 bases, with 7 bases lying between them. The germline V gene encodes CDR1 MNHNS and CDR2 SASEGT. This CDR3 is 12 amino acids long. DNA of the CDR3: TGTGCCAGCAGTGAGGGTTTTGAGACCCAGTACTTC. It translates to CASSEGFETQYF.

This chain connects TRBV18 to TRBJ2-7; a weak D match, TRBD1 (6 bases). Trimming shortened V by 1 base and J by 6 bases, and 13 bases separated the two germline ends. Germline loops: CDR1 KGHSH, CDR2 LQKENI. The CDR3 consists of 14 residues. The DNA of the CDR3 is TGTGCCAGCTCACCACAGGGGGTGGTTGGCGAGCAGTACTTC. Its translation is CASSPQGVVGEQYF.

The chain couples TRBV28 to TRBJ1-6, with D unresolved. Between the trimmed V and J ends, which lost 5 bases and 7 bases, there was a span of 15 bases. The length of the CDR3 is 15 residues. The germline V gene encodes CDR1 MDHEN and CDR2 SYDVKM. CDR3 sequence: CASSLPGPKNSPLHF. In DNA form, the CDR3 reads TGTGCCAGCAGTCTACCCGGACCGAAGAATTCACCCCTCCACTTT.

CDR3 nucleotide sequence: TGTGCCAGCAGCTTGGTAGGGACAGGGGTATACGAGCAGTACTTC. Residues: CASSLVGTGVYEQYF. V gene TRBV5-8 combines with J gene TRBJ2-5, with 10 bases identical to TRBD1. The end of the DNA aligns better with TRBJ2-7, so the J call may be wrong. CDR3 length equals 15 residues. Germline-derived CDR1 and CDR2 are SGHTS and YDEGEE.

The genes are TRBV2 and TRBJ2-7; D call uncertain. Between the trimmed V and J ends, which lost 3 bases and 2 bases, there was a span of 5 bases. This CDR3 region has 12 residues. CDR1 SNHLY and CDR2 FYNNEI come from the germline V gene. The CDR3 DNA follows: TGTGCCAGCAGTGACTTGGCCTACGAGCAGTACTTC. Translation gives CASSDLAYEQYF.

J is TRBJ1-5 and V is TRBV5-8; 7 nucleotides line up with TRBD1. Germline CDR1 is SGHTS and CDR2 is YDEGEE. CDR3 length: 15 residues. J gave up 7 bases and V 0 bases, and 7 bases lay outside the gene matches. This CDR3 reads CASSLATGAGQPQHF. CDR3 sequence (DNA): TGTGCCAGCAGCTTGGCCACAGGGGCCGGGCAGCCCCAGCATTTT.

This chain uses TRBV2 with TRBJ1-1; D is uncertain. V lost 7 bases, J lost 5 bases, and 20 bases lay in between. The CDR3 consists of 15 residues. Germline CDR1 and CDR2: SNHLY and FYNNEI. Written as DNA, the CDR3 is TGTGCCAGCATCGCAAGTGGTAGGGTTCGGACTGAAGCTTTCTTT. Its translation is CASIASGRVRTEAFF.

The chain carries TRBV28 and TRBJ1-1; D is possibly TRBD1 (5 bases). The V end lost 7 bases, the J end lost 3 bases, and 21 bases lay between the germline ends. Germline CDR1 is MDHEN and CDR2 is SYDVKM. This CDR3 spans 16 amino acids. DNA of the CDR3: TGTGCCAGCAAGGAAGGGGTGTTGACCGCAGACACTGAAGCTTTCTTT. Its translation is CASKEGVLTADTEAFF.

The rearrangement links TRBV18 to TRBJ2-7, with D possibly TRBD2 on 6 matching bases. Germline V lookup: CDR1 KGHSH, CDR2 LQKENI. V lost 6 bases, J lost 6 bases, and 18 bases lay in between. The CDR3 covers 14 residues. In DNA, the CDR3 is TGTGCCAGCTCGGGGAAGGAGGGCCGGGGCGAGCAGTACTTC. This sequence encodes CASSGKEGRGEQYF.

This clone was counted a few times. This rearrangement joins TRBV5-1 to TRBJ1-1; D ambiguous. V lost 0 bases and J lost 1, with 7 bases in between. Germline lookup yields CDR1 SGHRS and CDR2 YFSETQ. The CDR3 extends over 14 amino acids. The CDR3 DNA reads TGCGCCAGCAGCTTGGGTCACAGGAACACTGAAGCTTTCTTT. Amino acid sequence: CASSLGHRNTEAFF.

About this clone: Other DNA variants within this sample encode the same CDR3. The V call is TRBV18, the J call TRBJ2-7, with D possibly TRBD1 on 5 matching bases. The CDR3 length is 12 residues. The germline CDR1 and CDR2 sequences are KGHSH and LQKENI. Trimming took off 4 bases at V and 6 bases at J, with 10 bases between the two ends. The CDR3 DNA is TGTGCCAGCTCACTACCAGGGTCCGAGCAGTACTTC. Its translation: CASSLPGSEQYF.

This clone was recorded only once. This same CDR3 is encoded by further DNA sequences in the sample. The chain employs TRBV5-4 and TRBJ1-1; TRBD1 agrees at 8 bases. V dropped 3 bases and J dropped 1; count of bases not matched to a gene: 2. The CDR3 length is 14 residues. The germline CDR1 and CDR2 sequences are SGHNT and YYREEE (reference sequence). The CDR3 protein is CASSSGQGNTEAFF. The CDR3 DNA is TGTGCCAGCAGCTCTGGACAGGGGAACACTGAAGCTTTCTTT.

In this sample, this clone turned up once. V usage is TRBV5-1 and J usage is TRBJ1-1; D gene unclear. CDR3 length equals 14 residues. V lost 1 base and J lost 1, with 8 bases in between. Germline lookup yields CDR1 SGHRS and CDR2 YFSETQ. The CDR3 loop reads CASSLSAGNTEAFF. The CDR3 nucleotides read TGCGCCAGCAGCTTGTCGGCTGGGAACACTGAAGCTTTCTTT.